The 18 T cell receptor beta chains below were found in one sample sequenced in a study of blood T cell repertoires in COVID-19. Some clones are missing from TCRdb's copy, which holds only in-frame ones; the method was immunoSEQ multiplex PCR. Of roughly 100,000 clones in the sample, more than 85% were seen once. The source material was peripheral blood. Receptors were obtained from a human donor in a cohort sampled during active COVID-19.

The J gene is TRBJ2-5, the V gene TRBV11-3; perhaps TRBD1 as D (6 bases). CDR1 and CDR2 from the germline V gene are SGHNT and YENEEA. V shed 1 base and J shed 5 bases, with 14 bases lying between them. The CDR3 totals 15 residues. This CDR3 is CASSLGLGRGETQYF. CDR3 sequence (DNA): TGTGCCAGCAGCTTAGGATTGGGCAGGGGCGAGACCCAGTACTTC. The full variable domain, in which reference TRBV11-3 and TRBJ2-5 provide the parts outside the CDR3, is EAGVVQSPRYKIIEKKQPVAFWCNPISGHNTLYWYLQNLGQGPELLIRYENEEAVDDSQLPKDRFSAERLKGVDSTLKIQPAELGDSAVYLCASSLGLGRGETQYFGPGTRLLVL.

J is TRBJ2-5 and V is TRBV2; 7 bases are a match to TRBD1. Germline loops: CDR1 SNHLY, CDR2 FYNNEI. This CDR3 is built from 13 residues. V shed 6 bases and J 5 bases; nucleotides not matched to a gene: 6. CDR3 in amino acids: CASSRDRVETQYF. Here the CDR3 DNA reads TGTGCCAGCAGCCGCGACAGGGTGGAGACCCAGTACTTC.

V gene TRBV4-2 combines with J gene TRBJ2-7, with TRBD2 matching over 9 bases. The V gene's germline CDR1 is LGHNA and CDR2 YNFKEQ. CDR3 length equals 17 residues. With V trimmed by 0 bases and J by 0 bases, 6 bases remained unmatched. The CDR3 bases are TGTGCCAGCAGCCAAGATCCGCTAGCGGGAAACTCCTACGAGCAGTACTTC. This translates into CASSQDPLAGNSYEQYF.

The genes are TRBV7-3 and TRBJ2-2; no clear D gene. The CDR3 runs to 13 residues. Germline assignment: CDR1 SGHTA and CDR2 FQGTGA. Trimming took off 2 bases at V and 7 bases at J, with 8 bases between the two ends. For the CDR3, the DNA is TGTGCCAGCAGCTTAGGTGCAGGCGGGGAGCTGTTTTTT. Amino acids: CASSLGAGGELFF.

The chain has TRBV27 and TRBJ1-2; D might be TRBD1 (5 bases). CDR3 length: 13 amino acids. Trimming took off 8 bases at V and 6 bases at J, with 16 bases between the two ends. CDR1 MNHEY and CDR2 SMNVEV come from the germline V gene (reference sequence). The DNA for the CDR3 is TGTGCCAGCTCCGCCGCAGGGTCTGATGGCTACACCTTC. Protein product: CASSAAGSDGYTF.

V is TRBV7-2 and J is TRBJ2-5; 10 bases match TRBD2. This CDR3 has 14 residues. CDR1 and CDR2 (germline): SGHTA, FQGNSA. The trim removed 1 base at V and 9 bases at J, leaving 5 bases unmatched. CDR3 bases: TGTGCCAGCAGCTTAGGGACTAGCGGTGCGGCCCAGTACTTC. This translates into CASSLGTSGAAQYF.

The J gene is TRBJ2-5, the V gene TRBV11-3; TRBD2 agrees at 12 bases. The CDR3 spans 15 residues. The V and J ends lost 6 bases and 5 bases, in that order; junction bases with no gene match: 7. Germline CDR1 is SGHNT and CDR2 is YENEEA. CDR3 coding DNA: TGTGCCAGCAGTCAGGGACTAGCGGGCCTGGAGACCCAGTACTTC. It specifies CASSQGLAGLETQYF.

V is TRBV3-1 (or the pseudogene TRBV3-2) and J is TRBJ2-1, with no clear D. The CDR3 runs to 12 residues. Germline V CDR1 and CDR2: LGHDT, YNNKEL (reference sequence). Trimming cost V 4 bases and J 5 bases, with 6 bases left between them. The CDR3 loop is CASSRQNNEQFF. As DNA, the CDR3 is TGTGCCAGCAGCCGACAAAACAATGAGCAGTTCTTC.

The rearrangement joins TRBV4-1 to TRBJ1-6; 9 nucleotides match TRBD1. Germline V gene lookup returns CDR1 MGHRA and CDR2 YSYEKL. The CDR3 extends over 16 amino acids. Trimming removed 3 bases from V and 10 bases from J; junction bases left unmatched: 10. The CDR3 spells CASSHGQGKRKSPLHF. The DNA for the CDR3 is TGCGCCAGCAGCCACGGACAGGGGAAACGTAAATCACCCCTCCACTTT.

The genes are TRBV2 and TRBJ2-7; TRBD2 aligns across 10 bases. The CDR3 totals 14 residues. V was pared by 3 bases and J by 5 bases, with 4 bases of the junction left unmatched. Germline CDR1 SNHLY, CDR2 FYNNEI. CDR3 sequence: CASSEELAGDEQYF. CDR3 bases: TGTGCCAGCAGTGAGGAGCTAGCGGGAGACGAGCAGTACTTC.

The chain carries TRBV7-9 and TRBJ2-2; D may be TRBD1 (6 bases). The germline V gene encodes CDR1 SEHNR and CDR2 FQNEAQ (reference sequence). This CDR3 spans 13 amino acids. Trimming cost V 9 bases and J 3 bases, with 11 bases left between them. The CDR3: CASSRGDTGELFF. The CDR3 nucleotides read TGTGCCAGTAGCAGGGGAGACACCGGGGAGCTGTTTTTT. The full variable domain, rest sourced from reference TRBV7-9 and TRBJ2-2, is DTGVSQNPRHKITKRGQNVTFRCDPISEHNRLYWYRQTLGQGPEFLTYFQNEAQLEKSRLLSDRFSAERPKGSFSTLEIQRTEQGDSAMYLCASSRGDTGELFFGEGSRLTVL.

J is TRBJ2-3 and V is TRBV7-9; no reliable D call. V lost 6 bases, J lost 6 bases, and 10 bases lay in between. The CDR3 is 12 residues long. CDR1 and CDR2 from the germline V gene are SEHNR and FQNEAQ (reference sequence). CDR3 loop: CASSSSSDTQYF. CDR3 sequence (DNA): TGTGCCAGCAGTTCATCGAGCGATACGCAGTATTTT.

The chain recombines TRBV7-2 with TRBJ1-3; 7 bases are a match to TRBD1. Germline loops: CDR1 SGHTA, CDR2 FQGNSA. After removal of 5 bases from V and 0 bases from J, the junction contained 7 bases not matched to a gene. CDR3 length: 16 amino acids. CDR3 DNA: TGTGCCAGCAGCCTAACAGGGGTTCTCTCTGGAAACACCATATATTTT. This codes for CASSLTGVLSGNTIYF. Combining the CDR3 with reference TRBV7-2 and TRBJ1-3 gives the whole variable domain GAGVSQSPSNKVTEKGKDVELRCDPISGHTALYWYRQSLGQGLEFLIYFQGNSAPDKSGLPSDRFSAERTGGSVSTLTIQRTQQEDSAVYLCASSLTGVLSGNTIYFGEGSWLTVV.

V gene TRBV2 combines with J gene TRBJ1-5; D is ambiguous. The V end lost 8 bases, the J end lost 2 bases, and 16 bases lay between the germline ends. The length of the CDR3 is 15 residues. Per the germline V gene, CDR1 is SNHLY and CDR2 is FYNNEI. Here the CDR3 DNA reads TGTGCCAGCTCCCTCGGGCGGGTGGGCAATCAGCCCCAGCATTTT. It codes for CASSLGRVGNQPQHF.

V gene TRBV2 combines with J gene TRBJ2-7, with a weak D call TRBD2 (7 bases). Trimming took off 7 bases at V and 1 base at J, with 23 bases between the two ends. Looked up from germline, CDR1 is SNHLY and CDR2 is FYNNEI. This CDR3 is built from 17 residues. The CDR3 DNA is TGTGCCAGCAAAAACCTTCAGGGGCGCGGGGGTTCCTACGAGCAGTACTTC. Protein sequence: CASKNLQGRGGSYEQYF.

This clone has more than one count but fewer than ten. The DNA of the CDR3 is TGTGCCAGCAGCTTGGGAGGGTCTGGCTTGGGCTCCTATAATTCACCCCTCCACTTT. Amino acids: CASSLGGSGLGSYNSPLHF. The chain combines TRBV5-6 with TRBJ1-6; D is undetermined. Between the trimmed V and J ends, which lost 0 bases and 0 bases, there was a span of 16 bases. The CDR3 is 19 residues long. Germline CDR1 reads SGHDT; CDR2 reads YYEEEE.

With respect to this clone: The junction and the germline gene differ at one end; a read error may be behind it. CDR3 sequence reads: CASSLSQGTYIF. The CDR3 coding sequence is TGTGCCAGCAGCTTGTCACAGGGGACTTATATCTTC. This rearrangement joins TRBV5-4 to TRBJ1-2; 7 nucleotides line up with TRBD1. The germline gives CDR1 SGHNT, CDR2 YYREEE (reference sequence). There are 12 residues in the CDR3.

This clone was seen only a few times. The chain employs TRBV6-2 or TRBV6-3 and TRBJ2-2, with 12 bases fitting TRBD2. From germline, CDR1 is MNHEY and CDR2 SVGEGT. Germline trimming cut 2 bases from V and 4 bases from J; bases unmatched to any gene: 2. The CDR3 has 16 residues. The CDR3 coding sequence is TGTGCCAGCAGTTACAAACTAGCGGGAGGCACCGGGGAGCTGTTTTTT. Its protein product is CASSYKLAGGTGELFF.